Each of the 6 T cell receptor beta chains below was sequenced from the same sample in a study of blood T cell repertoires in COVID-19. The data were produced by immunoSEQ multiplex PCR, yet TCRdb's version contains in-frame clones alone and is incomplete. This table holds 100,000 to 120,000 clones, approximately 90% found once. Material: peripheral blood. These receptors all stem from a woman in her 70s who had recovered from COVID-19.

The chain recombines TRBV3-1 (or the pseudogene TRBV3-2) with TRBJ1-4, with TRBD1 matching 9 bases. Losses at the gene ends were 4 bases for V and 8 bases for J; bases not matched to a gene: 8. The length of the CDR3 is 15 residues. CDR1 and CDR2 (germline): LGHDT, YNNKEL (reference sequence). The CDR3 loop is CASSLLDRGTEKLFF. In nucleotides, the CDR3 is TGTGCCAGCAGCCTTTTGGACAGGGGAACCGAAAAACTGTTTTTT.

CDR3 sequence: CASRGRGSYEQYF. The CDR3 coding sequence is TGTGCCAGTAGGGGCAGGGGATCCTACGAGCAGTACTTC. The rearrangement links TRBV19 to TRBJ2-7; perhaps TRBD1 as D (6 bases). V lost 6 bases, J lost 1 base, and 10 bases lay in between. CDR1 LNHDA and CDR2 SQIVND come from the germline V gene (reference sequence). The CDR3 sequence is 13 residues long.

This clone was observed once. The chain joins TRBV19 to TRBJ2-3; TRBD1 agrees at 9 bases. In germline, CDR1 is LNHDA, CDR2 SQIVND (reference sequence). The CDR3 runs to 15 residues. Unmatched junction bases numbered 5, after V lost 3 bases and J lost 4 bases. The CDR3 nucleotides are TGTGCCAGTAGTATCGGGGACAGGGTGTCAGATACGCAGTATTTT. This sequence encodes CASSIGDRVSDTQYF.

The genes are TRBV5-5 and TRBJ2-1; TRBD2 matches at 9 bases. J was trimmed by 8 bases and V by 1 base; bases with no gene match: 13. The CDR3 is made up of 17 amino acids. CDR1 is SGHKS, CDR2 YYEKEE, per germline (reference sequence). The CDR3 sequence: CASSLIGYGGGADEQFF. CDR3 bases: TGTGCCAGCAGCTTGATAGGATACGGCGGGGGGGCCGATGAGCAGTTCTTC.

V is TRBV5-6 and J is TRBJ2-7; the D gene is possibly TRBD2 (7 bases). V gave up 2 bases and J gave up 4 bases, with 13 bases separating them. The CDR3 spans 14 residues. Germline V gives CDR1 SGHDT, CDR2 YYEEEE. CDR3 amino acids: CASSLGGASYEQYF. The CDR3 coding sequence is TGTGCCAGCAGCTTAGGGGGGGCCTCATACGAGCAGTACTTC.

The chain carries TRBV24-1 and TRBJ2-1, with 9 bases lining up with TRBD2. The CDR3 is 16 amino acids. Germline-derived CDR1 and CDR2 are KGHDR and SFDVKD. V lost 4 bases to trimming and J lost 5 bases; unmatched junction nucleotides: 8. The CDR3 loop reads CATSDRRLAENNEQFF. The CDR3 nucleotides are TGTGCCACCAGTGACCGCAGACTAGCGGAAAACAATGAGCAGTTCTTC.